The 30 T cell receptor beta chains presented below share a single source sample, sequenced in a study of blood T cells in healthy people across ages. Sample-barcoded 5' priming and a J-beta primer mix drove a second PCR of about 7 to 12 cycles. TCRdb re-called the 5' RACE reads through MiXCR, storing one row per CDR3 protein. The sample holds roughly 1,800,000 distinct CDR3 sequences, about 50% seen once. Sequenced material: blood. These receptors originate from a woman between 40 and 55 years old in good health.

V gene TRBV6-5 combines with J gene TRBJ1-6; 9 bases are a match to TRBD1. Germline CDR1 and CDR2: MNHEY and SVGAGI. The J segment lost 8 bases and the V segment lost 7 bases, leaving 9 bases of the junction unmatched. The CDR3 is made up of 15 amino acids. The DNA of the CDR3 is TGTGCCAGCACCGAGACCGGGACAGGGCATTCACCCCTCCACTTT. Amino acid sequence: CASTETGTGHSPLHF.

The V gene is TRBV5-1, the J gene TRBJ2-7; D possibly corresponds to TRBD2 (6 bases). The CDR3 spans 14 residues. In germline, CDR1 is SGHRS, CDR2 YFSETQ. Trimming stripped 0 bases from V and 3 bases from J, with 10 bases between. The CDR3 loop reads CASSLEGTHYEQYF. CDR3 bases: TGCGCCAGCAGCTTGGAGGGGACTCACTACGAGCAGTACTTC. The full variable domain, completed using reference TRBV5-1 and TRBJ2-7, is KAGVTQTPRYLIKTRGQQVTLSCSPISGHRSVSWYQQTPGQGLQFLFEYFSETQRNKGNFPGRFSGRQFSNSRSEMNVSTLELGDSALYLCASSLEGTHYEQYFGPGTRLTVT.

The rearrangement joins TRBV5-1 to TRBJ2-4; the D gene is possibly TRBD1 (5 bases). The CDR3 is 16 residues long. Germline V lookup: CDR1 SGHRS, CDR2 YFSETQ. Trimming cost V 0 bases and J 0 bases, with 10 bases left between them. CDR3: CASSLVRGIAKNIQYF. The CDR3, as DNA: TGCGCCAGCAGCTTGGTTAGGGGTATAGCCAAAAACATTCAGTACTTC. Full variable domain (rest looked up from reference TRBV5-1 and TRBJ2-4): KAGVTQTPRYLIKTRGQQVTLSCSPISGHRSVSWYQQTPGQGLQFLFEYFSETQRNKGNFPGRFSGRQFSNSRSEMNVSTLELGDSALYLCASSLVRGIAKNIQYFGAGTRLSVL.

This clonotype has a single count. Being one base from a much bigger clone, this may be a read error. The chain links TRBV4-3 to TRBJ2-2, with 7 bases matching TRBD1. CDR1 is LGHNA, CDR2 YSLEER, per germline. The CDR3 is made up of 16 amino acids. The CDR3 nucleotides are TGCGCCAGCAGCACGGGACAGCCAGTGAACACCGGGGAGCCGTTTTTT. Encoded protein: CASSTGQPVNTGEPFF.

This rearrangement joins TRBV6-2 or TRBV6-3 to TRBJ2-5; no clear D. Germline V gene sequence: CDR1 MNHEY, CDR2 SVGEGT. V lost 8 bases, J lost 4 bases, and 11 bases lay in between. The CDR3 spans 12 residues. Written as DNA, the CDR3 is TGTGCCAGCGCGGATAGCAGAGAGACCCAGTACTTC. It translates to CASADSRETQYF.

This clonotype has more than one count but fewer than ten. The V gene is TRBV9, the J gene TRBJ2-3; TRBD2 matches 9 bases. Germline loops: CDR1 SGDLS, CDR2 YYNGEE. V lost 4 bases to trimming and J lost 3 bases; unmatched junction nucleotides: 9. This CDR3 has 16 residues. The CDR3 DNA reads TGTGCCAGCAGCTCCCGGGCGGGGGGGCCTACAGATACGCAGTATTTT. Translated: CASSSRAGGPTDTQYF.

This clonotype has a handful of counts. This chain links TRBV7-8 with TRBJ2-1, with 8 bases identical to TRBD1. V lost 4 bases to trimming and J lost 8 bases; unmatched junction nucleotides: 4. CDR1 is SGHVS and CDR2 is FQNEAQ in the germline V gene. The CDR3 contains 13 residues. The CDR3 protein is CASSYRGKYEQFF. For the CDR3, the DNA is TGTGCCAGCAGCTACAGGGGGAAATATGAGCAGTTCTTC.

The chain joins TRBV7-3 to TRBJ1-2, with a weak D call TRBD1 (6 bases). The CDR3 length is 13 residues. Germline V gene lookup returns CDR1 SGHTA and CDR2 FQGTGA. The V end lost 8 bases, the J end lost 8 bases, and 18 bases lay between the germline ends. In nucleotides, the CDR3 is TGTGCCAGCGCCCAAACAGGGATTCTCGGCTACACCTTC. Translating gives CASAQTGILGYTF.

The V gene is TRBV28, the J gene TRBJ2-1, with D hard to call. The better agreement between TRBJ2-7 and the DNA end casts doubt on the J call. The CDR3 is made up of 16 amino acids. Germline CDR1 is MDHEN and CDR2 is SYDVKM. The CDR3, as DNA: TGTGCCAGCAGTTTAATAGAGAGATTCTCCTACAATGAGCAGTACTTC. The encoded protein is CASSLIERFSYNEQYF.

The CDR3 region is CASSLGGGQGQPQHF. Written as DNA, the CDR3 is TGTGCCAGCAGCCTAGGGGGGGGGCAAGGTCAGCCCCAGCATTTT. This chain uses TRBV7-2 with TRBJ1-5; perhaps TRBD1 as D (6 bases). Looked up from germline, CDR1 is SGHTA and CDR2 is FQGNSA. There are 15 residues in the CDR3. V shed 5 bases and J shed 6 bases, with 17 bases lying between them.

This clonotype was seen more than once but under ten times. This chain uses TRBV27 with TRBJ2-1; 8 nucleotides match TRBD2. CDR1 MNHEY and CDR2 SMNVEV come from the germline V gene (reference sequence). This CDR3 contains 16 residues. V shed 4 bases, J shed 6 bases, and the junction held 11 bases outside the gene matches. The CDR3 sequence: CASSSRRAGAPNEQFF. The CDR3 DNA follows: TGTGCCAGCAGTTCCCGTAGAGCGGGGGCTCCCAATGAGCAGTTCTTC.

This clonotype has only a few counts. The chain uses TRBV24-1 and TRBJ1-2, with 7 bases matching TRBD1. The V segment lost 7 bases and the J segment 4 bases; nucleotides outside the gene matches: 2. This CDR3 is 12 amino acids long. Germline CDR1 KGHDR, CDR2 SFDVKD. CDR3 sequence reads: CATRGDSYGYTF. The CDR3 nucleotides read TGTGCCACCAGGGGGGACAGCTATGGCTACACCTTC.

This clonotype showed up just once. The CDR3: CASSFYPSNKDEQYF. The CDR3, as DNA: TGTGCCAGCAGTTTCTACCCCTCTAATAAGGACGAGCAGTACTTC. The chain couples TRBV12-3 or TRBV12-4 to TRBJ2-7, with D unresolved. The V end lost 3 bases, the J end lost 5 bases, and 17 bases lay between the germline ends. The CDR3 runs to 15 residues.

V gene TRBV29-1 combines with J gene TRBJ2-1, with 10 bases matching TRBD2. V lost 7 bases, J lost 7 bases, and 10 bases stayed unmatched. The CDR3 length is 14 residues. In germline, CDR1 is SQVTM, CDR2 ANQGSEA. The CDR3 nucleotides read TGCAGCGCCCGAGGACTAGCGGCCGGTAATGAGCAGTTCTTC. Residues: CSARGLAAGNEQFF.

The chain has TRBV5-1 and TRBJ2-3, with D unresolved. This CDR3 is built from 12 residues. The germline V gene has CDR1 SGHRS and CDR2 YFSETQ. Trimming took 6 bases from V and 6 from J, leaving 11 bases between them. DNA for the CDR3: TGCGCCAGCAATACCGTCGGGGATACGCAGTATTTT. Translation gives CASNTVGDTQYF. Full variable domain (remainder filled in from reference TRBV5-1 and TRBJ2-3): KAGVTQTPRYLIKTRGQQVTLSCSPISGHRSVSWYQQTPGQGLQFLFEYFSETQRNKGNFPGRFSGRQFSNSRSEMNVSTLELGDSALYLCASNTVGDTQYFGPGTRLTVL.

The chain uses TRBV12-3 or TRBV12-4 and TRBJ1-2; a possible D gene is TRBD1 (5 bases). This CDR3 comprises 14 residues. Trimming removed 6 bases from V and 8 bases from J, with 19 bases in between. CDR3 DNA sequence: TGTGCCAGCAGCCCCGCGGGGCTATTGGGAGGCTACACCTTC. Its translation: CASSPAGLLGGYTF.

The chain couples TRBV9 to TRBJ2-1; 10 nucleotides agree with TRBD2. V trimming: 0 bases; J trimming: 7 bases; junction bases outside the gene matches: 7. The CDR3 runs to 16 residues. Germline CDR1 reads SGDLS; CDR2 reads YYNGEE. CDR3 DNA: TGTGCCAGCAGCGTAGAGCGGGGGGGCCGGTTGAATGAGCAGTTCTTC. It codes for CASSVERGGRLNEQFF.

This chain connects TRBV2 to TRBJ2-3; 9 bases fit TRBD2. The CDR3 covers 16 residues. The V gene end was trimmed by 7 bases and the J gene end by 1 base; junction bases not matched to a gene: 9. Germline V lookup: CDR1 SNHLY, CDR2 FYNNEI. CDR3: CASTINAGGRTDTQYF. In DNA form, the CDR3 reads TGTGCCAGCACCATAAATGCGGGGGGGCGCACAGATACGCAGTATTTT.

The CDR3 coding sequence is TGCGCCAGCAGCCAAGATCAAACGAGCAATGAGCAGTTCTTC. It encodes CASSQDQTSNEQFF. This sequence joins TRBV4-3 and TRBJ2-1; D remains unclear. There are 14 residues in the CDR3. The V end was cut by 0 bases, the J end by 6 bases, with 9 bases between. Germline assignment: CDR1 LGHNA and CDR2 YSLEER.

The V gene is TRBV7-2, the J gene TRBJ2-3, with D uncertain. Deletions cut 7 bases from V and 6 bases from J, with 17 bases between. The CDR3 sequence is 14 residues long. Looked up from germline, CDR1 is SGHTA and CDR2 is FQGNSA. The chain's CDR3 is CASTLAPTMDTQYF. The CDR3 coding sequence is TGTGCCAGCACCCTCGCCCCCACCATGGATACGCAGTATTTT.

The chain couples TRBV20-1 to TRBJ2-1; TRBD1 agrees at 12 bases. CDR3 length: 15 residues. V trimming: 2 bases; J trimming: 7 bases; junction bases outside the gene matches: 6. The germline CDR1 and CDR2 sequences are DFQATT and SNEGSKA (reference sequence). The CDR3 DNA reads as TGCAGTGCTAGAAAGCCGGGACAGGGGGCGAATGAGCAGTTCTTC. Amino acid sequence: CSARKPGQGANEQFF.

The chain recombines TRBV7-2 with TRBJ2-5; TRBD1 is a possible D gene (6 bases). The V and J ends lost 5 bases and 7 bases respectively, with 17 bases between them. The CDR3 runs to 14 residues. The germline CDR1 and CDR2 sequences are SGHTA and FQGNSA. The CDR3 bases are TGTGCCAGCAGCCTAGGGGGATACAAGGGGACCCAGTACTTC. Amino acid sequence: CASSLGGYKGTQYF.

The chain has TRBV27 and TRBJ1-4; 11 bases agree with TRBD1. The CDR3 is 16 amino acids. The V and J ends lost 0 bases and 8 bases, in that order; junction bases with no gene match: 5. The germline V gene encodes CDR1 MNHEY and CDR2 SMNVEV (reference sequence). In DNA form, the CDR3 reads TGTGCCAGCAGTTTATCTGGACAGGGGGCGCGAGAAAAACTGTTTTTT. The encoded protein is CASSLSGQGAREKLFF.

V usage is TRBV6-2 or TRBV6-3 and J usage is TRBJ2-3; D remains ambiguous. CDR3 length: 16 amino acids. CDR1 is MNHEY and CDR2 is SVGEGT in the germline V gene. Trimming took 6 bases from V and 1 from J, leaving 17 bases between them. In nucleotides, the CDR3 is TGTGCCAGCAGAGATGTCGCGGAATATGGCACAGATACGCAGTATTTT. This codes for CASRDVAEYGTDTQYF.

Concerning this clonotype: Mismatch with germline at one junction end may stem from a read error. The CDR3 DNA sequence: TGCGCCAGCAGCGAAGAGCGGGGGCTCAAATACAATGAGCAGTTCTTC. Encoded protein: CASSEERGLKYNEQFF. This chain links TRBV4-3 with TRBJ2-1, with 8 nucleotides matching TRBD2. Germline loops: CDR1 LGHNA, CDR2 YSLEER. The CDR3 contains 16 residues.

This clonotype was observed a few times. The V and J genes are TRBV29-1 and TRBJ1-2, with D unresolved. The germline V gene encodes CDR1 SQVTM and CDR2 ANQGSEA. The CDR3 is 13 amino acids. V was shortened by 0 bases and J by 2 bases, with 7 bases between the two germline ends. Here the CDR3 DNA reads TGCAGCGTTGAAGACACTTCGAACTATGGCTACACCTTC. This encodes CSVEDTSNYGYTF.

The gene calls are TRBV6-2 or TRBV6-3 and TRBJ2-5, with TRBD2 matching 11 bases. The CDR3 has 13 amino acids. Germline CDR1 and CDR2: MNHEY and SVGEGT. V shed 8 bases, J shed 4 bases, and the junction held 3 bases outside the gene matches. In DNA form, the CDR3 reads TGTGCCAGCGGTGGGACTAGCGGAGAGACCCAGTACTTC. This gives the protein CASGGTSGETQYF.

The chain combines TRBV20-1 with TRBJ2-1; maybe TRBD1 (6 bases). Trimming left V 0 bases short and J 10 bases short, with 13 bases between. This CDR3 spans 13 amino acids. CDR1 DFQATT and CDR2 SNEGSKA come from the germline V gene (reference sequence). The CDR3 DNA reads TGCAGTGCTAGAGATACAGGGAAGGCAGAGCAGTTCTTC. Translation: CSARDTGKAEQFF.

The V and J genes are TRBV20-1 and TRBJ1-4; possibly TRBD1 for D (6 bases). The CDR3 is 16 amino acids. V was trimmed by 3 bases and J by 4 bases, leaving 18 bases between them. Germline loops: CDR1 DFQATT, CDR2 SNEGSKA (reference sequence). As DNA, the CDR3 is TGCAGTGCTAGGCCGTCCCCCGGGACATATAATGAAAAACTGTTTTTT. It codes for CSARPSPGTYNEKLFF.

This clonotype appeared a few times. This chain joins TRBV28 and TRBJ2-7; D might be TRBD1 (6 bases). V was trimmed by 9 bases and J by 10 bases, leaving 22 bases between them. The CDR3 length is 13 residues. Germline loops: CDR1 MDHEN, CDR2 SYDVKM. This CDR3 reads CASHPGTRGTQYF. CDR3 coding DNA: TGTGCCAGTCATCCGGGGACACGGGGTACCCAGTACTTC.